Below, 14 T cell receptor beta chains from the same sample are listed, as sequenced in a study of T cells in Graves' hyperthyroidism and ophthalmopathy. Template material for amplifying TCR beta CDR3 regions consisted of RNA transcripts. Carried out on the TCR CDR3, a first-round RT-PCR used the HTBI primer set. TCRdb called the multiplex PCR reads again in MiXCR, with one record for every CDR3 protein. Among around 580,000 distinct CDR3 sequences listed, approximately 16% were seen once. Source material: blood. Receptors were obtained from a woman in her late teens or twenties with Graves' hyperthyroidism.

This clonotype was recorded a few times. The rearrangement joins TRBV4-2 to TRBJ1-2; no clear D. The V end lost 2 bases, the J end lost 2 bases, and 9 bases lay between the germline ends. The CDR3 loop spans 14 amino acids. Germline CDR1 and CDR2: LGHNA and YNFKEQ. CDR3 nucleotides: TGTGCCAGCAGCCAATCCTTGGACAACTATGGCTACACCTTC. Encoded protein: CASSQSLDNYGYTF.

This clonotype was seen at least ten times. The genes are TRBV5-5 and TRBJ2-7, with 9 nucleotides matching TRBD1. Per the germline V gene, CDR1 is SGHKS and CDR2 is YYEKEE (reference sequence). Trimming cost V 3 bases and J 3 bases; bases outside gene matches: 10. This CDR3 is 16 amino acids long. The CDR3 sequence: CASSYSAGTGYYEQYF. Here the CDR3 DNA reads TGTGCCAGCAGCTATTCAGCCGGGACAGGGTACTACGAGCAGTACTTC.

The chain employs TRBV6-2 or TRBV6-3 and TRBJ1-6; 8 bases align to TRBD1. CDR3 length equals 17 residues. V was clipped by 4 bases and J by 6 bases; unmatched bases: 11. Germline CDR1 reads MNHEY; CDR2 reads SVGEGT. This CDR3 is CASSFGTGETSNSPLHF. CDR3 sequence (DNA): TGTGCCAGCAGTTTTGGGACAGGCGAGACTTCTAATTCACCCCTCCACTTT.

This clonotype was observed a handful of times. V gene TRBV4-3 combines with J gene TRBJ2-5, with TRBD1 identical over 8 bases. V was clipped by 0 bases and J by 5 bases; unmatched bases: 5. Germline-derived CDR1 and CDR2 are LGHNA and YSLEER. The CDR3 loop spans 15 amino acids. Written as DNA, the CDR3 is TGCGCCAGCAGCCAAGATGATAGACAGGGGGAGACCCAGTACTTC. Translating gives CASSQDDRQGETQYF.

This clonotype was recorded many times. Here the CDR3 DNA reads TGTGCCAGCAGGACAGGGGGCGACCGGAACACTGAAGCTTTCTTT. This gives the protein CASRTGGDRNTEAFF. V gene TRBV5-5 combines with J gene TRBJ1-1; TRBD1 agrees at 10 bases. The germline CDR1 and CDR2 sequences are SGHKS and YYEKEE (reference sequence). CDR3 length equals 15 residues. Losses at the gene ends were 5 bases for V and 1 base for J; bases not matched to a gene: 5.

The V and J genes are TRBV5-1 and TRBJ1-1; perhaps TRBD1 as D (6 bases). The CDR3 consists of 15 residues. The germline V gene encodes CDR1 SGHRS and CDR2 YFSETQ. Deletions cut 3 bases from V and 2 bases from J, with 14 bases between. DNA of the CDR3: TGCGCCAGCAGCTCCCTCGGACAGCTAAACACTGAAGCTTTCTTT. Translation gives CASSSLGQLNTEAFF.

This clonotype was recorded many times. The chain recombines TRBV11-2 with TRBJ2-3, with 8 nucleotides matching TRBD2. The germline CDR1 and CDR2 sequences are SGHAT and FQNNGV. V lost 5 bases, J lost 6 bases, and 7 bases stayed unmatched. This CDR3 is built from 14 residues. CDR3 protein: CASSKGSGMDTQYF. The CDR3 DNA reads as TGTGCCAGCAGCAAGGGTAGCGGGATGGATACGCAGTATTTT.

CDR3 amino acids: CASQVGTGVTGELFF. The CDR3 DNA sequence: TGTGCCAGCCAGGTCGGGACAGGGGTCACCGGGGAGCTGTTTTTT. The genes are TRBV6-1 and TRBJ2-2, with 10 positions matching TRBD1. Germline-derived CDR1 and CDR2 are MNHNS and SASEGT. The trim removed 8 bases at V and 4 bases at J, leaving 7 bases unmatched. This CDR3 region has 15 residues.

This clonotype was seen many times. The CDR3 here is CASSYLGTSREGEQYF. The CDR3 DNA is TGTGCCAGCAGTTACCTTGGGACCTCGCGGGAGGGCGAGCAGTACTTC. This rearrangement joins TRBV6-8 to TRBJ2-7; 9 nucleotides line up with TRBD2. Trimming removed 2 bases from V and 6 bases from J; junction bases left unmatched: 11. The germline V gene encodes CDR1 MNHGY and CDR2 SAAAGT. CDR3 length: 16 amino acids.

The chain has TRBV29-1 and TRBJ2-3; D is unresolved. V lost 4 bases and J lost 0, with 8 bases in between. The CDR3 totals 13 residues. Germline CDR1 SQVTM, CDR2 ANQGSEA. For the CDR3, the DNA is TGCAGCGTTGCCGACACTAGCACAGATACGCAGTATTTT. Its translation: CSVADTSTDTQYF.

For this clonotype: Mismatch with germline at one junction end may stem from a read error. This chain links TRBV5-6 with TRBJ2-1, with 8 bases that match TRBD2. The germline V gene encodes CDR1 SGHDT and CDR2 YYEEEE. The CDR3 has 16 amino acids. CDR3 amino acids: CASSLALAGLKNEQSF. The CDR3 coding sequence is TGTGCCAGCAGCTTGGCCTTAGCGGGATTAAAGAATGAGCAGTCCTTC.

In the case of this clonotype: With a much larger clone just one base away, this may be a read error. V usage is TRBV24-1 and J usage is TRBJ2-5, with a possible D match to TRBD2 (6 bases). CDR1 and CDR2 (germline): KGHDR, SFDVKD. The CDR3 spans 16 residues. Trimming pared 0 bases from V and 1 base from J, leaving 11 bases between. The CDR3 sequence is CATSDLTSRSQETQYF. CDR3 sequence (DNA): TGTGCCACCAGTGATTTGACTAGCCGATCCCAAGAGACCCAGTACTTC.

The sample holds many counts of this clonotype. J is TRBJ2-5 and V is TRBV2; 9 bases are shared with TRBD2. The CDR3 has 12 residues. The V gene end was trimmed by 10 bases and the J gene end by 4 bases; junction bases not matched to a gene: 4. CDR1 is SNHLY, CDR2 FYNNEI, per germline. The CDR3 nucleotides are TGTGCCACCGGTAGCGGGGGAGAGACCCAGTACTTC. Its translation is CATGSGGETQYF.

The chain uses TRBV28 and TRBJ2-7, with D possibly matching TRBD2 (6 bases). This CDR3 comprises 13 residues. V lost 2 bases to trimming and J lost 4 bases, with 9 bases between them. The germline CDR1 and CDR2 sequences are MDHEN and SYDVKM. CDR3 bases: TGTGCCAGCAGTTTAACTAGCCGGTACGAGCAGTACTTC. This translates into CASSLTSRYEQYF.